The entry below gives a single TCR beta chain sequence along with its context. Germline is not matched at one junction end, which may reflect a read error. CDR3 length: 17 amino acids. Germline V gene sequence: CDR1 ENHRY, CDR2 SYGVKD. This sample is part of a study of CD8+CD57+ T cells in acquired aplastic anemia. Investigators profiled TCR beta VDJ and CDR3 from genomic DNA template. Via MiXCR, TCRdb re-called the reads, giving one row per CDR3 protein. The sample lists around 430,000 distinct CDR3 sequences, around 30% seen once, with 0.7% to 1% in the top ten. Patients selected for sequencing had displayed CD8+CD57+ cell expansion by flow cytometry.

This sequence joins TRBV10-3 and TRBJ1-1; D is perhaps TRBD1 (5 bases). Input material: sorted CD4+, CD8+, or CD8+CD57+ T cells (not recorded which) from PBMCs. The receptor comes from a human donor with aplastic anemia. The CDR3 DNA follows: TGTGCCATCAGTGAGTCCGGGGCAGTGAAACAAGTGACTGGAGCTTTCTTT. As protein: CAISESGAVKQVTGAFF.